This TCR beta chain is drawn from a study of blood T cell repertoires in COVID-19. Study information: The origin of the acute and convalescent COVID-19 samples was the United States, Italy and Spain. The analysed material was cDNA or gDNA that came from T cells, B-cell-depleted T cells, or PBMCs.

The V and J ends lost 8 bases and 4 bases, in that order; junction bases with no gene match: 7. There are 14 residues in the CDR3. CDR1 and CDR2 (germline): MNHEY, SVGAGI. Produced via immunoSEQ multiplex PCR; TCRdb's table is partial and in-frame only. In the table there are tens of thousands of clones, around four fifths of which are singletons. What was sequenced was peripheral blood. J is TRBJ2-1 and V is TRBV6-5; 8 positions match TRBD2. The sequence came from a human donor in a cohort sampled during active COVID-19. CDR3 sequence (DNA): TGTGCCAGCCGGAGGAGCGGGGGTTACAATGAGCAGTTCTTC. Amino acids: CASRRSGGYNEQFF.